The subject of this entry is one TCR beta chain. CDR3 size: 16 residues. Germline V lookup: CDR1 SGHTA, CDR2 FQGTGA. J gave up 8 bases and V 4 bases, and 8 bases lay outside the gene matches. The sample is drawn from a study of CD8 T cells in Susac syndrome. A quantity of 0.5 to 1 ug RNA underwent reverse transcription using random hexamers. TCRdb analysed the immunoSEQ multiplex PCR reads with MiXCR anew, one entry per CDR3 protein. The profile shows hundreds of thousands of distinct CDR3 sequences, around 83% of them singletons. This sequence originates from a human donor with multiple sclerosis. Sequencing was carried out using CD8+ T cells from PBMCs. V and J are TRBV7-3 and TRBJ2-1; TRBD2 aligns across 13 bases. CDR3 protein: CASSSGLAGVSDEQFF. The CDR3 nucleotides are TGTGCCAGCAGCTCCGGACTAGCGGGAGTTTCAGATGAGCAGTTCTTC.